The rows below give T cell receptor beta chains drawn from one sample of a study of control samples from healthy donors and cancer patients. TCRdb keeps only in-frame clones here, not all; method: immunoSEQ multiplex PCR. In the table there are about 250,000 clones, roughly four fifths of which are singletons. The sequenced sample was PBMCs. Receptor source: a woman in her sixties with lung cancer. Each CDR3 is given with its conserved first and last residue. A D gene is named only where the DNA matches it firmly. Clone size is stated in some rows and not others, as once, few, many or a class when expanded.

clone_size: .; v_call: TRBV3-1/TRBV3-2; j_call: TRBJ2-7; d_call: .; cdr3_aa: CASSQGTHVTYPQYF; cdr3_nt: TGTGCCAGCAGCCAAGGAACTCATGTCACATACCCCCAGTACTTC
clone_size: .; v_call: TRBV27; j_call: TRBJ2-1; d_call: TRBD2; cdr3_aa: CASVREALAGGSPFF; cdr3_nt: TGTGCCAGCGTCCGAGAGGCGCTAGCGGGAGGAAGCCCGTTCTTC
clone_size: .; v_call: TRBV2; j_call: TRBJ2-1; d_call: .; cdr3_aa: CASRGTPYNEQFF; cdr3_nt: TGTGCCAGCAGGGGGACCCCTTACAATGAGCAGTTCTTC
clone_size: .; v_call: TRBV20-1; j_call: TRBJ1-2; d_call: .; cdr3_aa: CSVWTNGYTF; cdr3_nt: TGCAGTGTTTGGACAAACGGCTACACCTTC
clone_size: .; v_call: TRBV28; j_call: TRBJ2-5; d_call: TRBD2; cdr3_aa: CASSPTSALETQYF; cdr3_nt: TGTGCCAGCAGCCCAACTAGCGCCTTAGAGACCCAGTACTTC
clone_size: .; v_call: TRBV7-9; j_call: TRBJ2-6; d_call: .; cdr3_aa: CASSNAGSGANVLTF; cdr3_nt: TGTGCCAGCAGCAACGCGGGTAGTGGGGCCAACGTCCTGACTTTC
clone_size: .; v_call: TRBV7-3; j_call: TRBJ2-1; d_call: .; cdr3_aa: CASSTLAGEQFF; cdr3_nt: TGTGCCAGCAGCACACTAGCAGGTGAGCAGTTCTTC
clone_size: few; v_call: TRBV7-3; j_call: TRBJ2-5; d_call: .; cdr3_aa: CASGTTNRETQYF; cdr3_nt: TGTGCCAGCGGTACGACCAACAGAGAGACCCAGTACTTC
clone_size: .; v_call: TRBV6-2/TRBV6-3; j_call: TRBJ2-3; d_call: .; cdr3_aa: CASSYWVLGESTDTQYF; cdr3_nt: TGTGCCAGCAGTTATTGGGTCCTAGGGGAGAGCACAGATACGCAGTATTTT
clone_size: once; v_call: TRBV6-6; j_call: TRBJ2-1; d_call: TRBD1; cdr3_aa: CASSLTYDYRGRSSYNEQFF; cdr3_nt: TGTGCCAGCAGCCTAACATACGATTACAGGGGCCGGAGCTCCTACAATGAGCAGTTCTTC
clone_size: .; v_call: TRBV12-3/TRBV12-4; j_call: TRBJ2-1; d_call: .; cdr3_aa: CASSLWYNEQFF; cdr3_nt: TGTGCCAGCAGTTTGTGGTACAATGAGCAGTTCTTC
clone_size: .; v_call: TRBV18; j_call: TRBJ2-7; d_call: .; cdr3_aa: CASSPGRDEQYF; cdr3_nt: TGTGCCAGCTCACCGGGCCGGGACGAGCAGTACTTC
clone_size: .; v_call: TRBV6-5; j_call: TRBJ2-7; d_call: TRBD2; cdr3_aa: CASSYRGRLADEQYF; cdr3_nt: TGTGCCAGCAGTTACAGGGGGAGACTAGCGGACGAGCAGTACTTC
clone_size: .; v_call: TRBV27; j_call: TRBJ2-7; d_call: TRBD2; cdr3_aa: CASRDLIPSGGSSYEQYF; cdr3_nt: TGTGCCAGCAGGGACTTGATACCTAGCGGGGGGAGCTCCTACGAGCAGTACTTC
clone_size: few; v_call: TRBV19; j_call: TRBJ2-7; d_call: .; cdr3_aa: CASSLGGRSYEQYF; cdr3_nt: TGTGCCAGTAGTCTTGGTGGCAGGAGCTACGAGCAGTACTTC
clone_size: .; v_call: TRBV2; j_call: TRBJ1-5; d_call: .; cdr3_aa: CASSEGRGNQPQHF; cdr3_nt: TGTGCCAGCAGTGAAGGCAGGGGAAATCAGCCCCAGCATTTT
clone_size: once; v_call: TRBV5-6; j_call: TRBJ1-3; d_call: .; cdr3_aa: CASSSVDSPNTIYF; cdr3_nt: TGTGCCAGCAGCTCCGTTGACAGCCCAAACACCATATATTTT
clone_size: .; v_call: TRBV19; j_call: TRBJ1-1; d_call: TRBD1; cdr3_aa: CASGTGRRGTEAFF; cdr3_nt: TGTGCCAGTGGGACAGGGAGGAGGGGCACTGAAGCTTTCTTT
clone_size: once; v_call: TRBV25-1; j_call: TRBJ1-1; d_call: .; cdr3_aa: CASSDWEGDATEAFF; cdr3_nt: TGTGCCAGCAGTGATTGGGAAGGGGATGCCACTGAAGCTTTCTTT
clone_size: .; v_call: TRBV19; j_call: TRBJ1-2; d_call: .; cdr3_aa: CASSIGRNSNYGYTF; cdr3_nt: TGTGCCAGTAGTATAGGAAGGAATTCTAACTATGGCTACACCTTC
clone_size: .; v_call: TRBV5-1; j_call: TRBJ1-1; d_call: TRBD1; cdr3_aa: CASSSGTGVPTEAFF; cdr3_nt: TGCGCCAGCAGTTCCGGGACAGGGGTCCCCACTGAAGCTTTCTTT
clone_size: .; v_call: TRBV3-1/TRBV3-2; j_call: TRBJ2-3; d_call: .; cdr3_aa: CASSQDKGLGTDTQYF; cdr3_nt: TGTGCCAGCAGCCAAGATAAAGGCTTGGGCACAGATACGCAGTATTTT
clone_size: .; v_call: TRBV10-3; j_call: TRBJ2-5; d_call: .; cdr3_aa: CAISENPGAGETQYF; cdr3_nt: TGTGCCATCAGTGAGAATCCAGGGGCAGGGGAGACCCAGTACTTC
clone_size: .; v_call: TRBV15; j_call: TRBJ1-4; d_call: .; cdr3_aa: CATSITGSDEKLFF; cdr3_nt: TGTGCCACCAGCATCACAGGGTCGGATGAAAAACTGTTTTTT
clone_size: .; v_call: TRBV3-1/TRBV3-2; j_call: TRBJ1-4; d_call: TRBD1; cdr3_aa: CASSQGTGVTNEKLFF; cdr3_nt: TGTGCCAGCAGCCAAGGGACAGGGGTAACTAATGAAAAACTGTTTTTT
clone_size: .; v_call: TRBV28; j_call: TRBJ1-5; d_call: .; cdr3_aa: CASTSVGRSNQPQHF; cdr3_nt: TGTGCCAGCACTTCCGTTGGAAGGAGCAATCAGCCCCAGCATTTT
clone_size: .; v_call: TRBV28; j_call: TRBJ1-6; d_call: .; cdr3_aa: CASSPAQGLDNSPLHF; cdr3_nt: TGTGCCAGCAGTCCCGCCCAGGGTTTAGACAATTCACCCCTCCACTTT
clone_size: .; v_call: TRBV9; j_call: TRBJ2-3; d_call: TRBD1; cdr3_aa: CASSVGTGDTDTQYF; cdr3_nt: TGTGCCAGCAGCGTGGGTACAGGGGACACAGATACGCAGTATTTT
clone_size: .; v_call: TRBV19; j_call: TRBJ1-2; d_call: .; cdr3_aa: CASSPGRRNYGYTF; cdr3_nt: TGTGCCAGTAGTCCGGGACGGCGTAACTATGGCTACACCTTC
clone_size: .; v_call: TRBV5-1; j_call: TRBJ2-3; d_call: TRBD2; cdr3_aa: CASSRGLAGGRVDTQYF; cdr3_nt: TGCGCCAGCAGCCGGGGACTAGCGGGCGGTCGGGTGGATACGCAGTATTTT
clone_size: .; v_call: TRBV29-1; j_call: TRBJ2-5; d_call: TRBD2; cdr3_aa: CSVRLAGVQETQYF; cdr3_nt: TGCAGCGTTCGACTAGCGGGGGTCCAAGAGACCCAGTACTTC
clone_size: .; v_call: TRBV10-3; j_call: TRBJ2-1; d_call: TRBD2; cdr3_aa: CAIRTGTSGRAGEQFF; cdr3_nt: TGTGCCATCAGAACCGGGACTAGCGGGAGGGCCGGTGAGCAGTTCTTC
clone_size: .; v_call: TRBV28; j_call: TRBJ2-1; d_call: .; cdr3_aa: CASNLGYNEQFF; cdr3_nt: TGTGCCAGTAATTTGGGCTACAATGAGCAGTTCTTC
clone_size: .; v_call: TRBV18; j_call: TRBJ2-1; d_call: .; cdr3_aa: CASSPPGTVDNEQFF; cdr3_nt: TGTGCCAGCTCACCGCCCGGGACTGTGGATAATGAGCAGTTCTTC
clone_size: .; v_call: TRBV5-1; j_call: TRBJ1-5; d_call: TRBD1; cdr3_aa: CASSLDGQGNQPQHF; cdr3_nt: TGCGCCAGCAGCTTGGATGGACAGGGGAATCAGCCCCAGCATTTT
clone_size: .; v_call: TRBV19; j_call: TRBJ2-1; d_call: TRBD2; cdr3_aa: CASSIASGNEQFF; cdr3_nt: TGTGCCAGTAGTATAGCTAGCGGCAATGAGCAGTTCTTC
clone_size: .; v_call: TRBV7-8; j_call: TRBJ1-2; d_call: .; cdr3_aa: CASSKGGGASGYTF; cdr3_nt: TGTGCCAGCAGCAAAGGGGGGGGCGCGAGCGGCTACACCTTC
clone_size: .; v_call: TRBV6-5; j_call: TRBJ1-5; d_call: .; cdr3_aa: CASSHIWARNQPQHF; cdr3_nt: TGTGCCAGCAGTCATATTTGGGCGCGCAATCAGCCCCAGCATTTT
clone_size: .; v_call: TRBV29-1; j_call: TRBJ2-1; d_call: TRBD1; cdr3_aa: CSVEPRDRGHEQFF; cdr3_nt: TGCAGCGTTGAGCCTCGGGACAGGGGGCATGAGCAGTTCTTC
clone_size: .; v_call: TRBV28; j_call: TRBJ2-1; d_call: TRBD2; cdr3_aa: CASSLTSGRVNEQFF; cdr3_nt: TGTGCCAGCAGTCTCACTAGCGGGAGGGTCAATGAGCAGTTCTTC
clone_size: .; v_call: TRBV9; j_call: TRBJ2-3; d_call: .; cdr3_aa: CASSVEQTDTQYF; cdr3_nt: TGTGCCAGCAGCGTGGAACAGACAGATACGCAGTATTTT
clone_size: .; v_call: TRBV4-1; j_call: TRBJ1-2; d_call: .; cdr3_aa: CASSQESAADYGYTF; cdr3_nt: TGCGCCAGCAGCCAAGAATCGGCTGCGGACTATGGCTACACCTTC
clone_size: .; v_call: TRBV12-3/TRBV12-4; j_call: TRBJ2-7; d_call: .; cdr3_aa: CASSPDREQYF; cdr3_nt: TGTGCCAGCAGTCCGGATAGGGAGCAGTACTTC
clone_size: .; v_call: TRBV5-8; j_call: TRBJ2-5; d_call: .; cdr3_aa: CASSLETGSNQETQYF; cdr3_nt: TGTGCCAGCAGCTTGGAAACAGGCTCAAACCAAGAGACCCAGTACTTC